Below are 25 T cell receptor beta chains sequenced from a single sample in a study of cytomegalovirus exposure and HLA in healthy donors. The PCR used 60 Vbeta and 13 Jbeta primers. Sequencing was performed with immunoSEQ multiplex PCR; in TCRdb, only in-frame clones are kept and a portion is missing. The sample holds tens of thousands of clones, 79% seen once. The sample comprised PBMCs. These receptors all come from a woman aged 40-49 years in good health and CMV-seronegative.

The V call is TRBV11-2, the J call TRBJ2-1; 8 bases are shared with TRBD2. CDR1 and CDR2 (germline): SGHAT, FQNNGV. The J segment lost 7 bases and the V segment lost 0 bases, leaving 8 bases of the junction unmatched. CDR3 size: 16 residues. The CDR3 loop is CASSLDSGGARNEQFF. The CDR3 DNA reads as TGTGCCAGCAGCTTAGATTCCGGGGGGGCCCGGAATGAGCAGTTCTTC. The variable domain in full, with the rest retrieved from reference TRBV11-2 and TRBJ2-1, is EAGVAQSPRYKIIEKRQSVAFWCNPISGHATLYWYQQILGQGPKLLIQFQNNGVVDDSQLPKDRFSAERLKGVDSTLKIQPAKLEDSAVYLCASSLDSGGARNEQFFGPGTRLTVL.

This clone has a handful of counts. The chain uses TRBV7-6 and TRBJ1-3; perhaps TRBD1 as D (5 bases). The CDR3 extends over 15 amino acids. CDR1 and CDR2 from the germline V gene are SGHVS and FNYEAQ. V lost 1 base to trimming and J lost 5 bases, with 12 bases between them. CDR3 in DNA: TGTGCCAGCAGCTTAGGGGGCGCGTTCCGAAACACCATATATTTT. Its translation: CASSLGGAFRNTIYF.

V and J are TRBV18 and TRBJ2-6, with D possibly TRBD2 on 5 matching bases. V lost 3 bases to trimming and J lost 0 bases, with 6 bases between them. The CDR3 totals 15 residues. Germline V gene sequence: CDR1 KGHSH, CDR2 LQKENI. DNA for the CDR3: TGTGCCAGCTCACCTGGGAGCTCTGGGGCCAACGTCCTGACTTTC. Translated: CASSPGSSGANVLTF.

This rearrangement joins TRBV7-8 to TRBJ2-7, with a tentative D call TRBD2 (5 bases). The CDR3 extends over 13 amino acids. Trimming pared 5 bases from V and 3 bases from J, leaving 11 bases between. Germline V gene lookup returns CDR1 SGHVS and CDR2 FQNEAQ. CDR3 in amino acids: CASSNGEIYEQYF. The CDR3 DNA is TGTGCCAGCAGCAACGGGGAGATCTACGAGCAGTACTTC.

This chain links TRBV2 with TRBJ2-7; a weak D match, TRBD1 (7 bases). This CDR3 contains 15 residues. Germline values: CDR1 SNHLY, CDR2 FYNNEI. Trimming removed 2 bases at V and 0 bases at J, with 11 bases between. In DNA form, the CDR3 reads TGTGCCAGCAGTGAACGGGGGACAGACTCCTACGAGCAGTACTTC. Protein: CASSERGTDSYEQYF.

The CDR3: CASSQVSTAYTGELFF. In DNA form, the CDR3 reads TGCGCCAGCAGCCAAGTGTCCACAGCCTACACCGGGGAGCTGTTTTTT. The chain has TRBV4-1 and TRBJ2-2; D is unclear. Germline V gene data show CDR1 as MGHRA and CDR2 as YSYEKL. The CDR3 has 16 amino acids. The ends were cut back, 1 base at V and 3 bases at J, with 12 bases in the middle.

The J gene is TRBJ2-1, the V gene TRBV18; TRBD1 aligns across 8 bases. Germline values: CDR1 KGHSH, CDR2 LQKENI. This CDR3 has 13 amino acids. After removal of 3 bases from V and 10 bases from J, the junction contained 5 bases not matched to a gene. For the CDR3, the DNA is TGTGCCAGCTCACCCGGACAGGGTTGGGAGCAGTTCTTC. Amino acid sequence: CASSPGQGWEQFF. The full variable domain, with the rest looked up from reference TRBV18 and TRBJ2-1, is NAGVMQNPRHLVRRRGQEARLRCSPMKGHSHVYWYRQLPEEGLKFMVYLQKENIIDESGMPKERFSAEFPKEGPSILRIQQVVRGDSAAYFCASSPGQGWEQFFGPGTRLTVL.

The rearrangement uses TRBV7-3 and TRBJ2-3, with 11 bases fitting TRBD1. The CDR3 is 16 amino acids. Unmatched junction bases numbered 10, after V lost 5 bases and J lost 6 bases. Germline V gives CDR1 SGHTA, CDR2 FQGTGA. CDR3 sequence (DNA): TGTGCCAGCAGCAAGGGGACAGGGGGTCAGTCTGATACGCAGTATTTT. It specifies CASSKGTGGQSDTQYF.

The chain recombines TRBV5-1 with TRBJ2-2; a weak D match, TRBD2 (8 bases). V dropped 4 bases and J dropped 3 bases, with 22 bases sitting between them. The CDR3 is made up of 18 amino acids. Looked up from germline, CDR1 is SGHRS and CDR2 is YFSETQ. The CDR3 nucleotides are TGCGCCAGCAGCCCCCCGGGGGGGGGACAGACAGACACCGGGGAGCTGTTTTTT. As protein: CASSPPGGGQTDTGELFF.

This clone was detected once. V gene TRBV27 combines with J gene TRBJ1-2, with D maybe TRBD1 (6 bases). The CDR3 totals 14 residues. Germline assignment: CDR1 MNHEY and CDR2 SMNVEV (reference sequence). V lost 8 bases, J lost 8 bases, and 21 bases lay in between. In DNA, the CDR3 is TGTGCCAGCTCGGACCGTTACCTTCAGGGGGGCTACACCTTC. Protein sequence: CASSDRYLQGGYTF.

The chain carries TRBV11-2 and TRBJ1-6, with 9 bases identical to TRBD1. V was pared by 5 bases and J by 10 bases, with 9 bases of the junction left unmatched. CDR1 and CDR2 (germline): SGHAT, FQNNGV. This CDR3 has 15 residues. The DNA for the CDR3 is TGTGCCAGCAGCCACCGGGACAGGGAAGGATCACCCCTCCACTTT. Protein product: CASSHRDREGSPLHF.

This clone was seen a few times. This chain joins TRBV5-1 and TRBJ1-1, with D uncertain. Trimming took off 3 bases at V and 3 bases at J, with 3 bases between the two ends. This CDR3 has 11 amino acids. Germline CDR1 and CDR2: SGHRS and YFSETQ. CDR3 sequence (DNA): TGCGCCAGCAGCTCGGACACTGAAGCTTTCTTT. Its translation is CASSSDTEAFF. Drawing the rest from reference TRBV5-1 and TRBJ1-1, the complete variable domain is KAGVTQTPRYLIKTRGQQVTLSCSPISGHRSVSWYQQTPGQGLQFLFEYFSETQRNKGNFPGRFSGRQFSNSRSEMNVSTLELGDSALYLCASSSDTEAFFGQGTRLTVV.

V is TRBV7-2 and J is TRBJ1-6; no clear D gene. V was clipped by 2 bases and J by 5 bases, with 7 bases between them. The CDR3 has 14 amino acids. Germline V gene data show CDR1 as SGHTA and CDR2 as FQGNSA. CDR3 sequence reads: CASSLTSDNSPLHF. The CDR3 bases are TGTGCCAGCAGCTTAACCAGCGATAATTCACCCCTCCACTTT.

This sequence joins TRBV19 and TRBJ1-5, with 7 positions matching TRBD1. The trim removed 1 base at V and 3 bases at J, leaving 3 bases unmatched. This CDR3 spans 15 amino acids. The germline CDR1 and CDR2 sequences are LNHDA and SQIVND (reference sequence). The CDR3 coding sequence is TGTGCCAGTAGTATAGGGGGACAGTCCAATCAGCCCCAGCATTTT. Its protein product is CASSIGGQSNQPQHF.

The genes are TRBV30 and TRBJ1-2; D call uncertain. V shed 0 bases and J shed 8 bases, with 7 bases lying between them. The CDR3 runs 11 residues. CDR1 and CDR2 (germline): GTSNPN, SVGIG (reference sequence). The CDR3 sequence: CAWSVGGGYTF. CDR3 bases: TGTGCCTGGAGTGTAGGAGGGGGCTACACCTTC. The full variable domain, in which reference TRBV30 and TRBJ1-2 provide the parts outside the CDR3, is SQTIHQWPATLVQPVGSPLSLECTVEGTSNPNLYWYRQAAGRGLQLLFYSVGIGQISSEVPQNLSASRPQDRQFILSSKKLLLSDSGFYLCAWSVGGGYTFGSGTRLTVV.

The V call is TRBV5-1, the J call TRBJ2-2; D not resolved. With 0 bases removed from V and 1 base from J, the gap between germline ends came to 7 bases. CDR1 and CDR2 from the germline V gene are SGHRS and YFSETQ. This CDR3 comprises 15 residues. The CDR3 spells CASSLGAGNTGELFF. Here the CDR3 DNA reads TGCGCCAGCAGCTTGGGTGCAGGGAACACCGGGGAGCTGTTTTTT.

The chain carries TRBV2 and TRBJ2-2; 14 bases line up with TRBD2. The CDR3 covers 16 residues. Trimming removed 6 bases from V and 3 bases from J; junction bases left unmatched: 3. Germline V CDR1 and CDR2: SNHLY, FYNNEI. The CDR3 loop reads CASRGTSGGYTGELFF. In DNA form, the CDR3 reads TGTGCCAGCAGGGGGACTAGCGGGGGTTACACCGGGGAGCTGTTTTTT.

The CDR3 nucleotides read TGTGCCAGCAGCCCGAACCTAATGAACACTGAAGCTTTCTTT. It translates to CASSPNLMNTEAFF. V gene TRBV7-9 combines with J gene TRBJ1-1; D is undetermined. The ends were cut back, 5 bases at V and 0 bases at J, with 10 bases in the middle. The CDR3 is 14 amino acids. The germline gives CDR1 SEHNR, CDR2 FQNEAQ (reference sequence).

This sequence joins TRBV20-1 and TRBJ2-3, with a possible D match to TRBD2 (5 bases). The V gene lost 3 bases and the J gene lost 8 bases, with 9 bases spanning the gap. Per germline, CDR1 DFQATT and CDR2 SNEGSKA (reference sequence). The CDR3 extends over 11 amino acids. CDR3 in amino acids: CSARREGTQYF. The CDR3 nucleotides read TGCAGTGCTAGGAGGGAAGGTACGCAGTATTTT.

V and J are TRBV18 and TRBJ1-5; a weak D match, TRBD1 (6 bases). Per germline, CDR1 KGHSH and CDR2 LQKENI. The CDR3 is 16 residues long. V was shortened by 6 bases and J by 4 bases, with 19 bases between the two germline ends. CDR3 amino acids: CASSTADREGNQPQHF. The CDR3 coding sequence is TGTGCCAGCTCCACGGCGGACAGAGAGGGGAATCAGCCCCAGCATTTT.

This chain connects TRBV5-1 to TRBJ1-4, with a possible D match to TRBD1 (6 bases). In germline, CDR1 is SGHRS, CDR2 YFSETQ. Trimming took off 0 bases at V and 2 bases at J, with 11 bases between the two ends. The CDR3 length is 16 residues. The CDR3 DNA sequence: TGCGCCAGCAGCTTGGTGGAGCAGGGGACTAATGAAAAACTGTTTTTT. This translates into CASSLVEQGTNEKLFF.

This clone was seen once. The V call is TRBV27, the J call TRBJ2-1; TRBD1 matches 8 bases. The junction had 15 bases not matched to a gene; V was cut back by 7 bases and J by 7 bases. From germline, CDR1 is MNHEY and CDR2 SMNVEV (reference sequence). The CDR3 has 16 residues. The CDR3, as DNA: TGTGCCAGCACCCTAGGGTGGGGGCAGGGGGCGAATGAGCAGTTCTTC. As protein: CASTLGWGQGANEQFF.

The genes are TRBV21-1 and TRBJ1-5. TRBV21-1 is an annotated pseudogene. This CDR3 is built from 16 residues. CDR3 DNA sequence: TGTGCCAGGGAGCGGAGGGCCGTAGGCCCCAATCAGCCCCAGCATTTT. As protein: CARERRAVGPNQPQHF.

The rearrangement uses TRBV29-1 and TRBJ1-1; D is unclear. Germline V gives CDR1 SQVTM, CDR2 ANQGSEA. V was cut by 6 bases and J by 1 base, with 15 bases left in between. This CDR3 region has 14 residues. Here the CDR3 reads CSVALQTQNTEAFF. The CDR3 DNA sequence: TGCAGCGTCGCCCTACAGACGCAGAACACTGAAGCTTTCTTT.

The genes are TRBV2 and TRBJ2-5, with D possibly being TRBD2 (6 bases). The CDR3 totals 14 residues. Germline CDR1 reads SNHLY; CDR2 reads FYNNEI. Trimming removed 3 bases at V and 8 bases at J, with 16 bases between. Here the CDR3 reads CASSDGLPKRTQYF. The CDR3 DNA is TGTGCCAGCAGTGATGGACTACCCAAGAGAACCCAGTACTTC.